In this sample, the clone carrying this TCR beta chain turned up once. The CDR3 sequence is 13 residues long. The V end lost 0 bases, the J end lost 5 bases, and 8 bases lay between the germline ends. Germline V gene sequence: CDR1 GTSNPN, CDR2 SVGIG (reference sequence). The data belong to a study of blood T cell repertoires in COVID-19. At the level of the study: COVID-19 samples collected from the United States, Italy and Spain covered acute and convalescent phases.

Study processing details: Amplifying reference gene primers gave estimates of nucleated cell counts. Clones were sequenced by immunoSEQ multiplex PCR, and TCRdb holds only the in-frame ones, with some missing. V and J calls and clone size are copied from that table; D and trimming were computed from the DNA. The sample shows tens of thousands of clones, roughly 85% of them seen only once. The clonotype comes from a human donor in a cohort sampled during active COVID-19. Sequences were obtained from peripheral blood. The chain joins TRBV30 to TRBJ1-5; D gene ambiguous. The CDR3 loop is CAWSVGRDQPQHF. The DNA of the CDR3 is TGTGCCTGGAGTGTGGGCAGAGATCAGCCCCAGCATTTT.